The 7 T cell receptor beta chains below come from one sample, sequenced in a study of blood T cell repertoires in COVID-19. The protocol was immunoSEQ multiplex PCR, while the TCRdb copy is restricted to in-frame clones and leaves out a portion. The sample holds almost 80,000 clones, approximately 78% seen once. The material sequenced was peripheral blood. The source is an older woman with acute or convalescent COVID-19.

This clone was found a few times. The V call is TRBV12-3 or TRBV12-4, the J call TRBJ1-6; TRBD1 matches at 7 bases. V dropped 5 bases and J dropped 15; count of bases not matched to a gene: 4. The CDR3 contains 11 residues. CDR3 region: CASSLRGDLHF. In DNA, the CDR3 is TGTGCCAGCAGTCTCAGGGGGGACCTCCACTTT.

The rearrangement joins TRBV7-2 to TRBJ1-6; D is undetermined. The CDR3 is 12 amino acids. V dropped 0 bases and J dropped 11 bases, with 5 bases sitting between them. Germline V gene lookup returns CDR1 SGHTA and CDR2 FQGNSA. This CDR3 reads CASSLASAPLHF. The CDR3 DNA is TGTGCCAGCAGCTTAGCCTCCGCACCCCTCCACTTT.

This clone was recorded a few times. This sequence joins TRBV3-1 (or the pseudogene TRBV3-2) and TRBJ2-7; no firm D call. With 1 base removed from V and 3 bases from J, the gap between germline ends came to 10 bases. The CDR3 covers 14 residues. Germline assignment: CDR1 LGHDT and CDR2 YNNKEL (reference sequence). Written as DNA, the CDR3 is TGTGCCAGCAGCCAAGGCGGAGTTAGCTACGAGCAGTACTTC. Its protein is CASSQGGVSYEQYF.

The genes are TRBV4-1 and TRBJ2-1; 11 bases line up with TRBD2. Germline V lookup: CDR1 MGHRA, CDR2 YSYEKL. J lost 6 bases, V lost 0 bases, and 7 bases had no gene match. This CDR3 spans 17 amino acids. The CDR3 bases are TGCGCCAGCAGCCAAGATTGGGCTAGCGGGAGGTCCAATGAGCAGTTCTTC. Amino acid sequence: CASSQDWASGRSNEQFF.

The chain combines TRBV4-2 with TRBJ2-2; D gene unclear. The germline V gene encodes CDR1 LGHNA and CDR2 YNFKEQ. V was trimmed by 0 bases and J by 7 bases, leaving 9 bases between them. This CDR3 has 14 residues. CDR3 residues: CASSQDRSFGELFF. The CDR3 DNA reads as TGTGCCAGCAGCCAAGATAGGAGCTTCGGGGAGCTGTTTTTT.

The chain joins TRBV6-2 or TRBV6-3 to TRBJ2-7; the match to TRBD2 covers 12 bases. The germline CDR1 and CDR2 sequences are MNHEY and SVGEGT. The ends lost 2 bases at V and 5 bases at J; junction bases unmatched: 7. The CDR3 runs 16 residues. Here the CDR3 DNA reads TGTGCCAGCAGTTACCCGACTAGCGGGAGAATCCACGAGCAGTACTTC. It specifies CASSYPTSGRIHEQYF.

V and J are TRBV12-3 or TRBV12-4 and TRBJ1-5; D perhaps matches TRBD1 (5 bases). V was clipped by 3 bases and J by 6 bases, with 9 bases between them. The CDR3 is 13 amino acids. In DNA form, the CDR3 reads TGTGCCAGCAGTTTGAAAGGGGTTCAGCCCCAGCATTTT. Protein sequence: CASSLKGVQPQHF.